The present T cell receptor (beta chain) was sequenced within a study of blood T cell repertoires in COVID-19. Study as a whole: In each case, the material was cDNA or gDNA derived from T cells, B-cell-depleted T cells, or PBMCs.

Source study methods: Using reference gene primer amplification, nucleated cell counts were estimated. This table comes from immunoSEQ multiplex PCR, and its TCRdb copy is limited to in-frame clones, with some not included. That table furnishes V, J and clone size, whereas the DNA furnished D and trimming. The repertoire consists of around 300,000 clones, with 85% to 90% occurring once and the leading ten covering roughly 1.9%. The V and J ends lost 7 bases and 8 bases respectively, with 23 bases between them. CDR3 length equals 15 residues. The germline CDR1 and CDR2 sequences are MDHEN and SYDVKM. Ages ranged from roughly 18 to 100 years, with residence in about two dozen US areas. Clinical history as reported by participants underpinned cohort assignment.

The rearrangement links TRBV28 to TRBJ1-2; TRBD1 is a possible D gene (6 bases). This clonotype was obtained from a woman in her fifties or sixties who had recovered from COVID-19. Sequenced sample: PBMCs or T cells enriched from blood (not recorded which). This CDR3 is CASTLSGMQRGGYTF. CDR3 nucleotides: TGTGCCAGCACCTTATCGGGTATGCAGAGGGGGGGCTACACCTTC.